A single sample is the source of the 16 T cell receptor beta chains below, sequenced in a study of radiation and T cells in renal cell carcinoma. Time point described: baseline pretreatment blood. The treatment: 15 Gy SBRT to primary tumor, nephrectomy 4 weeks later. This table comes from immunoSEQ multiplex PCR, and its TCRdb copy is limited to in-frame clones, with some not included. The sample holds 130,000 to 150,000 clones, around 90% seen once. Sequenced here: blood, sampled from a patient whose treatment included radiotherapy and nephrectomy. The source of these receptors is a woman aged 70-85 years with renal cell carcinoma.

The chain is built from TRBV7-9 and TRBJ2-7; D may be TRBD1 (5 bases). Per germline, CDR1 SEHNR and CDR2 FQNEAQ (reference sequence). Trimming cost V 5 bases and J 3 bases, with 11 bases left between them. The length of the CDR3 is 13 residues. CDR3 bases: TGTGCCAGCAGCCCCGACAGAAGCTACGAGCAGTACTTC. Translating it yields CASSPDRSYEQYF. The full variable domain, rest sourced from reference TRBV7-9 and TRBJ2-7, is DTGVSQNPRHKITKRGQNVTFRCDPISEHNRLYWYRQTLGQGPEFLTYFQNEAQLEKSRLLSDRFSAERPKGSFSTLEIQRTEQGDSAMYLCASSPDRSYEQYFGPGTRLTVT.

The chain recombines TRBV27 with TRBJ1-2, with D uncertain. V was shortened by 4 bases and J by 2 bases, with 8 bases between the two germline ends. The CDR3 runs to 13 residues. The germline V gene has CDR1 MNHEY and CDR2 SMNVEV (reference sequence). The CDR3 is CASSWSKNYGYTF. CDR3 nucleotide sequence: TGTGCCAGCAGTTGGTCGAAGAACTATGGCTACACCTTC.

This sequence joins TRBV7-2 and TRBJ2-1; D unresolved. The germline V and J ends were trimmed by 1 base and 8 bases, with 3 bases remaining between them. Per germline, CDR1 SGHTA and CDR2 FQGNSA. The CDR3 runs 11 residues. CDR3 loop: CASSLDYEQFF. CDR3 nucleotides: TGTGCCAGCAGCTTAGATTATGAGCAGTTCTTC.

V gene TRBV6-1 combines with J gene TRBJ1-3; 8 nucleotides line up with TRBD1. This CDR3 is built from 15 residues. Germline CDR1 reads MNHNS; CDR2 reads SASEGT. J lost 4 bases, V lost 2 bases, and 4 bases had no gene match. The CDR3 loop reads CASSEQGAQGNTIYF. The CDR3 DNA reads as TGTGCCAGCAGTGAACAGGGGGCGCAGGGAAACACCATATATTTT.

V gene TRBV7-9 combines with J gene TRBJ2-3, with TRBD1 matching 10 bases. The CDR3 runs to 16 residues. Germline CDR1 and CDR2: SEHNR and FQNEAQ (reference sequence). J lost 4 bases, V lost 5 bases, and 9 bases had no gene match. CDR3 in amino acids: CASSHGDRGGADTQYF. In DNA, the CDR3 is TGTGCCAGCAGCCATGGGGACAGGGGTGGGGCAGATACGCAGTATTTT.

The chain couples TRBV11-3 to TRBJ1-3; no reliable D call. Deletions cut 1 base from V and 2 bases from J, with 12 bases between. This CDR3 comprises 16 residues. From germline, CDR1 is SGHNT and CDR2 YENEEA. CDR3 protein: CASSLVGAGAGNTIYF. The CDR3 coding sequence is TGTGCCAGCAGCTTAGTGGGAGCGGGAGCTGGAAACACCATATATTTT. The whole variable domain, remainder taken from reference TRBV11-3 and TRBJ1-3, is EAGVVQSPRYKIIEKKQPVAFWCNPISGHNTLYWYLQNLGQGPELLIRYENEEAVDDSQLPKDRFSAERLKGVDSTLKIQPAELGDSAVYLCASSLVGAGAGNTIYFGEGSWLTVV.

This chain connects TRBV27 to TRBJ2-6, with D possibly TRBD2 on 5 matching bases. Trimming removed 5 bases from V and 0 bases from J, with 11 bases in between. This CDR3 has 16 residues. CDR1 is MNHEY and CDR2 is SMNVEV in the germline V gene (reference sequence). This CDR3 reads CASSSWESSGANVLTF. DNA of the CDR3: TGTGCCAGCAGTAGTTGGGAGAGCTCTGGGGCCAACGTCCTGACTTTC.

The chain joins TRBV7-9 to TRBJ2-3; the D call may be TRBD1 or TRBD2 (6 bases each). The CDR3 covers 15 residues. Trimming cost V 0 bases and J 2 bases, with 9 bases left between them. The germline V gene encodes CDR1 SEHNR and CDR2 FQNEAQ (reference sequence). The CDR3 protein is CASSLAGGNTDTQYF. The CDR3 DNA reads TGTGCCAGCAGCTTAGCGGGGGGCAACACAGATACGCAGTATTTT.

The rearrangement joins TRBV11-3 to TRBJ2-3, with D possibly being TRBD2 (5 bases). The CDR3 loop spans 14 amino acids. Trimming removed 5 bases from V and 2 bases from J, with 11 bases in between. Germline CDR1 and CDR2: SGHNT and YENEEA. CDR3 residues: CASSLSDFTDTQYF. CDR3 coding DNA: TGTGCCAGCAGCCTATCGGACTTCACAGATACGCAGTATTTT.

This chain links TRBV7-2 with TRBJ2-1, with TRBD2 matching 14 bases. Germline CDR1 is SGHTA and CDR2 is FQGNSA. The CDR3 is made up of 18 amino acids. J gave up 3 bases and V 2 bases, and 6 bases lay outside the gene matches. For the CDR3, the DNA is TGTGCCAGCAGCTTACGGACTAGCGGGGGGCTATACTACAATGAGCAGTTCTTC. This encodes CASSLRTSGGLYYNEQFF.

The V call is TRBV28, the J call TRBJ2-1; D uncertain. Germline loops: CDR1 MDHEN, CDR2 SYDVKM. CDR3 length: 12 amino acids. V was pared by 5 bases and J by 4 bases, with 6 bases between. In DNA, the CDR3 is TGTGCCAGCAGTCTGGGGTACAATGAGCAGTTCTTC. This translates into CASSLGYNEQFF.

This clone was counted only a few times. The CDR3 nucleotides are TGTGCCAGCAGTGAAGGAAGGGCCAATCAGCCCCAGCATTTT. Protein product: CASSEGRANQPQHF. The chain uses TRBV6-1 and TRBJ1-5; no clear D gene. The germline V gene has CDR1 MNHNS and CDR2 SASEGT. This CDR3 has 14 residues. With 1 base removed from V and 3 bases from J, the gap between germline ends came to 7 bases.

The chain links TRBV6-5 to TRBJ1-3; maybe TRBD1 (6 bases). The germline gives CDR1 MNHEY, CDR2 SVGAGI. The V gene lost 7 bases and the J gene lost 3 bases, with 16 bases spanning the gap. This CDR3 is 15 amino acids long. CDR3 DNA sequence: TGTGCCAGCACCCTCGGGAGGGGGTTTGGAAACACCATATATTTT. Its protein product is CASTLGRGFGNTIYF.

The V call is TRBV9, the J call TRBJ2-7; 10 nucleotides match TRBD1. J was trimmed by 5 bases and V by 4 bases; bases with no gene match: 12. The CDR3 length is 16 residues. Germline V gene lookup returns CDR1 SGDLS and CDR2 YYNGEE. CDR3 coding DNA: TGTGCCAGCAGCCATGGTGATCGGGGGACAGGGGACGAGCAGTACTTC. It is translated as CASSHGDRGTGDEQYF.

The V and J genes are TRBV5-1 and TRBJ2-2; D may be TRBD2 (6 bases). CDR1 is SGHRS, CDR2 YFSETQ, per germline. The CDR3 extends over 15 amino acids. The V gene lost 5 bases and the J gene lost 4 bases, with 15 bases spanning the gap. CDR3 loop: CASSSGTPFTGELFF. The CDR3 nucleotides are TGCGCCAGCAGTTCCGGGACTCCCTTCACCGGGGAGCTGTTTTTT.

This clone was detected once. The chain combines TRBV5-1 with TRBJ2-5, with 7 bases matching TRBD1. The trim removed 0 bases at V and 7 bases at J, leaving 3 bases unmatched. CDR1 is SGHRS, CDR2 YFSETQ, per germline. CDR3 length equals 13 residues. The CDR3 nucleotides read TGCGCCAGCAGCTTGGTACAGGGGACGACCCAGTACTTC. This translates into CASSLVQGTTQYF.